This T cell receptor (beta chain) is from a study of T cells in tuberculosis. V was clipped by 5 bases and J by 0 bases, with 19 bases between them. Germline CDR1 reads MDHEN; CDR2 reads SYDVKM. The CDR3 runs to 18 residues. Profiled with immunoSEQ multiplex PCR; TCRdb holds only in-frame clones, not every one. In the table there are over 30,000 clones, about 85% of which are singletons. Sample time point: new active TB diagnosis, blood taken before or within 7 days of starting treatment. This receptor was obtained from an adult with tuberculosis. The sequencing used PBMCs, collected at tuberculosis diagnosis. The gene calls are TRBV28 and TRBJ1-4; D perhaps matches TRBD1 (6 bases). In DNA, the CDR3 is TGTGCCAGCAGTGCCCCAGGGAGGGGGGGTTCAACTAATGAAAAACTGTTTTTT. This translates into CASSAPGRGGSTNEKLFF.